What follows are 11 T cell receptor beta chains derived from one specimen sequenced in a study of T cells in Graves' hyperthyroidism and ophthalmopathy. The TCR beta CDR3 regions underwent amplification using RNA transcripts as the source. The HTBI primer set drove a first-round RT-PCR of the TCR CDR3. TCRdb reanalysed the multiplex PCR reads using MiXCR and keeps one entry per CDR3 protein. The sample shows more than 500,000 distinct CDR3 sequences, roughly 16% of them seen only once. Sequenced sample: blood. All receptors come from a woman aged 25-40 years with Graves' ophthalmopathy.

The chain couples TRBV15 to TRBJ2-2, with 8 nucleotides matching TRBD1. CDR1 LNHNV and CDR2 YYDKDF come from the germline V gene (reference sequence). The CDR3 is 14 amino acids. Unmatched junction bases numbered 3, after V lost 5 bases and J lost 4 bases. The DNA of the CDR3 is TGTGCCACCAGCGGACAGGGAACCACCGGGGAGCTGTTTTTT. Encoded protein: CATSGQGTTGELFF.

Many counts were recorded for this clonotype. J is TRBJ2-7 and V is TRBV20-1; the D gene is possibly TRBD2 (5 bases). CDR1 is DFQATT, CDR2 SNEGSKA, per germline (reference sequence). Deletions cut 6 bases from V and 2 bases from J, with 11 bases between. The CDR3 sequence is 12 residues long. CDR3 sequence (DNA): TGCAGTGCGACCGGGATGGCCTACGAGCAGTACTTC. Its translation: CSATGMAYEQYF.

This clonotype was picked up many times. This chain joins TRBV6-1 and TRBJ1-5; D gene ambiguous. Deletions cut 5 bases from V and 0 bases from J, with 8 bases between. The germline gives CDR1 MNHNS, CDR2 SASEGT. This CDR3 has 14 residues. The CDR3 DNA reads TGTGCCAGCAGTACGGGCAGTAGCAATCAGCCCCAGCATTTT. This gives the protein CASSTGSSNQPQHF.

Details on this clonotype: This could be a read error, since a much larger clone is one nucleotide away. The chain joins TRBV20-1 to TRBJ2-1; no reliable D call. This CDR3 is 14 amino acids long. V was trimmed by 3 bases and J by 0 bases, leaving 9 bases between them. The germline gives CDR1 DFQATT, CDR2 SNEGSKA (reference sequence). The CDR3 region is CSASASSSYNEQFF. The CDR3 DNA reads TGCAGTGCTAGCGCGAGCAGCTCCTACAATGAGCAGTTCTTC.

This chain joins TRBV20-1 and TRBJ2-1, with 13 bases fitting TRBD2. This CDR3 is 15 amino acids long. After removal of 5 bases from V and 8 bases from J, the junction contained 9 bases not matched to a gene. Germline V gene sequence: CDR1 DFQATT, CDR2 SNEGSKA (reference sequence). The CDR3 coding sequence is TGCAGTGCTGAGAAGGGGACTAGCGGGACCCATGAGCAGTTCTTC. It codes for CSAEKGTSGTHEQFF.

Many counts were recorded for this clonotype. The CDR3 here is CSARDSTGRTDTQYF. The CDR3 DNA is TGCAGTGCTAGAGACTCGACAGGGCGCACAGATACGCAGTATTTT. V gene TRBV20-1 combines with J gene TRBJ2-3, with 7 bases lining up with TRBD1. V lost 0 bases and J lost 1; bases outside the gene matches: 4. CDR3 length: 15 amino acids. From germline, CDR1 is DFQATT and CDR2 SNEGSKA (reference sequence).

This clonotype was seen ten or more times. The chain recombines TRBV28 with TRBJ2-5, with a tentative D call TRBD2 (7 bases). Germline V gene sequence: CDR1 MDHEN, CDR2 SYDVKM. The CDR3 covers 15 residues. V lost 2 bases to trimming and J lost 5 bases, with 15 bases between them. CDR3 region: CASSLRTGGLETQYF. CDR3 sequence (DNA): TGTGCCAGCAGTTTACGCACGGGGGGCCTCGAGACCCAGTACTTC.

The chain combines TRBV20-1 with TRBJ1-1, with D possibly matching TRBD1 (6 bases). Trimming removed 8 bases at V and 8 bases at J, with 12 bases between. This CDR3 has 10 residues. Germline CDR1 and CDR2: DFQATT and SNEGSKA (reference sequence). The CDR3 region is CSSGAPEAFF. DNA for the CDR3: TGCAGTTCAGGGGCCCCGGAAGCTTTCTTT.

This clonotype was observed many times. The J gene is TRBJ2-1, the V gene TRBV6-2 or TRBV6-3, with unresolved D. V gave up 5 bases and J gave up 5 bases, with 25 bases separating them. This CDR3 spans 18 amino acids. From germline, CDR1 is MNHEY and CDR2 SVGEGT. As DNA, the CDR3 is TGTGCCAGCAGTGCCCCCCCCGAGCGCCTAACTCCCCACAATGAGCAGTTCTTC. This codes for CASSAPPERLTPHNEQFF.

In this sample, this clonotype turned up a few times. The chain employs TRBV7-2 and TRBJ2-7, with TRBD1 as a possible D gene (8 bases). V was clipped by 5 bases and J by 3 bases, with 17 bases between them. The CDR3 sequence is 15 residues long. Germline V gene lookup returns CDR1 SGHTA and CDR2 FQGNSA. The DNA of the CDR3 is TGTGCCAGCAGCACCCACAGGGGGGGGAACTACGAGCAGTACTTC. Its protein product is CASSTHRGGNYEQYF.

The chain has TRBV5-4 and TRBJ2-3; D is ambiguous. CDR3 length: 14 residues. Germline V CDR1 and CDR2: SGHNT, YYREEE (reference sequence). V was trimmed by 2 bases and J by 6 bases, leaving 13 bases between them. The CDR3 protein is CASSFITSADTQYF. The CDR3 DNA is TGTGCCAGCAGCTTTATTACATCAGCGGATACGCAGTATTTT.